This T cell receptor (beta chain) stems from a study of cytomegalovirus exposure and HLA in healthy donors (dated by TCRdb to 2016 to 2017). Broadly, across the study: According to an earlier analysis of several hundred of the donors, some 180 million T cells yielded 117 million unique TCR beta sequences and approximately 300 Gb of sequence data. Roughly 320 gigabases of sequencing data and about 92 million unique TCR sequences made up an early release that covered under 750 HLA-typed donors. Among the roughly 400 genotyped donors, around 81% belonged to the genetic ancestry cluster associated with self-reported Caucasian donors. The aim of the study was to test whether cataloging public T cell receptors could identify signatures of past pathogen exposure. The study used immunosequencing to profile the T cell repertoires of 670 or so subjects and linked those repertoires to cytomegalovirus serostatus. A separate validation cohort of over 95 different subjects was used in addition to the 666-subject first cohort. The study combined high-throughput TCR immunosequencing, statistical association of individual TCRs with disease status, and machine learning to predict cytomegalovirus infection status. A later analysis re-analyzed previously published TCR beta repertoires from about 730 donors and added high-resolution HLA genotyping to study TCR occurrence patterns. The later analysis used no new phenotypic data to find candidate immune exposures, relying instead on TCR beta sequences and their occurrence across donors. To decide whether each TCR beta V gene segment behaved as functional or pseudogenic, an earlier analysis of several hundred of the donors relied on high-throughput TCR beta sequencing. Donor age, sex, ethnicity and CMV serostatus were collected together with the repertoire data. Genome-wide SNP genotypes for about three fifths of the 666 donors were used in a later genetic analysis, which treated that subset as a discovery cohort. All discovery cohort repertoires had been generated using a single sequencing platform. Class I and class II HLA loci were covered by the typing at four-digit resolution. The number of donors typed differed by locus, with about 629-640 for A, B, C, DRB1 and DQB1, roughly 520 for DQA1, over 600 for DPA1, and around 460 for DPB1. Four to six DR-DQ haplotypes were handled as single units for association and clustering, since linkage in the cohort was strong. Among 398 genotyped donors of the cohort, an average of around 250,000 unique TCR beta nucleotide sequences was sequenced per donor, of which about 19% were non-productive. On the study overall, not on this receptor specifically: The classifier was reported to diagnose cytomegalovirus status with high specificity and sensitivity in both the original and validation cohorts. Assigning TCR associations to individual alleles was difficult when HLA alleles, especially DR and DQ, strongly co-occurred. At a false discovery rate of 0.05, a later analysis linked 15,000 to 20,000 TCR beta sequences to specific HLA alleles. Immune exposure information for the cohort was limited to CMV serostatus. A group of highly shared sequence variants was considered likely to be a technical artifact of the sequencing pipeline. In a later analysis, several top co-occurrence clusters were reported to appear linked to parvovirus B19, influenza, CMV and Epstein-Barr virus. In a later analysis, the rate of TCR association differed among HLA loci, with DRB1 alleles having the most associated TCRs and HLA-C alleles having the fewest. In a later genetic analysis, a missense DCLRE1C variant was associated with V-gene and J-gene trimming of TCR beta chains, and the association was replicated in an independent cohort. Presence/absence analyses assumed roughly uniform sequencing depth across donors, an assumption that may not hold. Some IMGT-functional V segments, including TRBV6-2 and TRBV6-3, could not be distinguished by the 87-base-pair reads and were therefore excluded. An earlier analysis of approximately 530 of the donors showed that most TCR beta V segments appeared in productive rearrangements either about 87% or about 30% of the time, which broadly matched IMGT annotations. Compared with the approximately 720-donor mean, donors in an Asian-associated ancestry cluster had fewer N-insertions in productive TCRs, according to a later genetic analysis. In a later analysis, HLA-associated TCR beta chains showed more clonal expansion and lower generation probabilities than non-associated chains that were equally common. It was suggested by the authors that the approach could potentially be generalized to other disease states and immunological phenotypes. Some 15 rarely observed V segments, including chromosome 9 orphons, were excluded from the earlier analysis of almost 600 of the donors because counts were too low. Correlated functional status among segregating V segments might reflect linkage disequilibrium, but an unknown experimental factor could not be ruled out. Because HLA typing was unavailable for some donors at each locus, only the typed subset was used in association tests. Three of the identified cytomegalovirus-associated TCR beta chains were confirmed in vitro to be specific for cytomegalovirus antigens. A further reported finding was that TCR beta sequences accurately predicted the HLA-A and HLA-B alleles for most subjects in the first cohort. A later analysis found that most CMV-associated TCR beta chains appeared HLA-restricted, with HLA associations seemingly driven largely by CMV exposure. Most TCR sequences were seen in very few donors, while some public TCRs were found in many individuals. This cohort had only TCR beta chains sequenced, and the lack of alpha or paired-chain data limited which features could be detected. A total of fewer than 200 TCR beta chains were listed by the study as associated with cytomegalovirus.

CDR1 and CDR2 were assigned from the germline V gene as MDHEN and SYDVKM. The CDR3 holds 15 amino acids from the cysteine to the phenylalanine. Of the read, only the CDR3 DNA is kept; its 45 bases are in frame from base 1. V and J are truncated by 5 bases and 1 base respectively, leaving an intervening sequence of 12 bases. Regarding this clone: Its binding antigen is unknown. Base qualities are missing; no much larger clone stands one base away.

Library creation used the immunoSEQ multiplex PCR assay. For the multiplex PCR, a mixture combining 60 forward primers for TCR Vbeta segments and 13 reverse primers for TCR Jbeta segments was used. The CDR3 region of rearranged TCR beta genes was amplified from genomic DNA with a multiplex PCR assay. The Illumina HiSeq System was used to sequence the amplified TCR beta libraries as 87-base-pair reads. The original methods were these. In a later analysis, tens of millions of unique TCR beta chains were counted across the approximately 640 repertoires, and approximately 11 million of these chains were shared by at least two donors. Raw reads were error-corrected and collapsed into unique sequences with a nearest-neighbor algorithm that merged closely related sequences to remove PCR and sequencing errors. V, D and J gene segments were assigned by aligning CDR3 sequences to IMGT reference sequences. For a sequence to be retained, a match of at least six nucleotides to both a V gene segment and a J gene segment was required. A rearrangement was called productive if the CDR3 had no stop codons and remained in frame with V and J, and every other rearrangement was called non-productive. CDR3 was defined by IMGT convention, running from the second conserved V-encoded cysteine to the conserved J-encoded phenylalanine. Sequences without an unambiguous match to a single V gene segment were excluded from the earlier analysis of several hundred of the donors. An earlier analysis of 550 to 650 of the donors classified V segments as functional when productive rearrangements were above 56.7% and as segregating when the standard deviation between donors was above 5%. A statistical classification framework was built to diagnose cytomegalovirus status from the catalog of TCR beta chain sequences. V and J gene assignment, in a later analysis, came from comparing TCR nucleotide sequences with IMGT/GENE-DB human TR gene sequences. A later analysis assigned CDR3 sequences and most-parsimonious VDJ recombination scenarios with the TCRdist pipeline. In a later analysis, each TCR beta chain was defined by its CDR3 amino acid sequence together with its V-gene family, and reads lacking a unique V-gene family were excluded. To address suspected cross-contamination and a sequencing artifact, a later analysis removed a few hundred highly shared, low-generation-probability nucleotide sequences. In a later analysis, a clonal expansion index for each public chain was calculated from normalized within-repertoire ranks of inferred template counts. A later analysis computed generation probabilities with a VDJ recombination model fitted to out-of-frame rearrangements, and checked the results against IGoR. In a later analysis, TCR-TCR, TCR-HLA and TCR-CMV co-occurrence was scored with hypergeometric tests, and a repertoire-size bias correction was applied to TCR pairs. False discovery rates were estimated in a later analysis by permuting HLA or CMV assignments 20 times. In a later analysis, co-occurring TCRs were grouped with DBSCAN, and TCRdist sequence similarity was added when clustering was performed within HLA-allele-positive subsets. Repertoires with fewer than 30,000 or more than 120,000 public chains, plus five repertoires with anomalous nucleotide sharing, were excluded from co-occurrence clustering. TCRdb took over this immuneACCESS table, retaining in-frame rearrangements with V and J assigned. Such tables are incomplete; in checked studies, under half of the missing clones stem from an unresolved V gene, and the remainder is unexplained. For V, J and clone size, that table is used; D and trimming come from the DNA. The sample table contains approximately 190,000 clones; only one count was recorded for roughly 76% of them. 6.3% of the sample is held by the ten biggest clonotypes.

In total, approximately 610 healthy bone marrow donors made up the cohort. At the time of sampling, every cohort member was nominally healthy, though immune exposures that went unrecorded were likely present. The donor tested CMV seropositive and was one of the 289 seropositive cohort members. A peripheral blood sample was collected from each donor, and TCR beta sequencing was performed on peripheral blood mononuclear cells. The Qiagen DNeasy Blood Extraction Kit was used to extract genomic DNA from the blood cell samples. The chain links TRBV28 with TRBJ1-5; TRBD1 is a possible D gene, resting on 6 matching bases. What was sequenced was PBMCs. This sequence was found in a man between 40 and 49 years old in good health and CMV-seropositive. The nucleotide sequence is given as TGTGCCAGCAGTCTGGGGGGGCGAAGCAATCAGCCCCAGCATTTT. This yields the protein CASSLGGRSNQPQHF.